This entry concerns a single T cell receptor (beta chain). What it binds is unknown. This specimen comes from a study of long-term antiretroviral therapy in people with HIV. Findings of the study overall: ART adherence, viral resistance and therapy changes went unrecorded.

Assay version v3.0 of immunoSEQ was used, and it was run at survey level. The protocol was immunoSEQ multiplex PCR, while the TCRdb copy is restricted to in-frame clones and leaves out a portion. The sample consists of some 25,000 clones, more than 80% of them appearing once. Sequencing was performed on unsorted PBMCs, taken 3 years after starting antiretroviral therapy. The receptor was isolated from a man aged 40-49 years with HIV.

This CDR3 reads CASSAPGQPNTEAFF. CDR3 sequence (DNA): TGTGCCAGCAGCGCCCCGGGACAGCCGAACACTGAAGCTTTCTTT. J is TRBJ1-1 and V is TRBV5-6; 7 nucleotides agree with TRBD1. The CDR3 has 15 residues. The J segment lost 1 base and the V segment lost 4 bases, leaving 7 bases of the junction unmatched. From germline, CDR1 is SGHDT and CDR2 YYEEEE.